Below, 30 T cell receptor beta chains from the same sample are listed, as sequenced in a study of Ad26.COV2.S vaccination and SARS-CoV-2 variants. Assay: immunoSEQ multiplex PCR; the TCRdb copy retains only in-frame clones and omits some. The sample includes about 390,000 clones, approximately 91% of them seen just once. Indicated treatment: about 20 received Ad26.COV2.S at low or high dose, single or two shots; a few received placebo; per-sample allocation not given. Collection of the samples took place on day 63 after the first injection of vaccine or placebo. The sample was peripheral blood, taken in a trial of Ad26.COV2.S vaccine versus placebo. The receptors stem from a person aged 18 to 59 who received the Ad26.COV2.S COVID-19 vaccine or a placebo.

The chain uses TRBV4-2 and TRBJ2-7, with 11 bases aligning to TRBD2. CDR1 LGHNA and CDR2 YNFKEQ come from the germline V gene. Unmatched junction bases numbered 6, after V lost 3 bases and J lost 5 bases. CDR3 length equals 15 residues. CDR3 sequence reads: CASSHSTSGKDEQYF. The CDR3, as DNA: TGTGCCAGCAGCCACTCGACTAGCGGGAAGGACGAGCAGTACTTC.

The V call is TRBV18, the J call TRBJ1-2; D is uncertain. This CDR3 contains 16 residues. CDR1 and CDR2 (germline): KGHSH, LQKENI. V lost 3 bases and J 6 bases, leaving 20 bases between the germline ends. CDR3 in DNA: TGTGCCAGCTCACCCTCGGATTATTGGGGTAGAAATGGCTACACCTTC. Its protein product is CASSPSDYWGRNGYTF.

As for this clone: The sample contains more than one DNA sequence encoding this CDR3. The V call is TRBV19, the J call TRBJ2-1; 7 nucleotides agree with TRBD1. The CDR3 runs 13 residues. With V trimmed by 0 bases and J by 7 bases, 0 bases remained unmatched. Germline CDR1 is LNHDA and CDR2 is SQIVND (reference sequence). For the CDR3, the DNA is TGTGCCAGTAGTATAGACAGGGGGAATGAGCAGTTCTTC. It encodes CASSIDRGNEQFF.

This rearrangement joins TRBV11-2 to TRBJ1-3; possible D gene TRBD1, 6 bases. This CDR3 comprises 16 residues. CDR1 SGHAT and CDR2 FQNNGV come from the germline V gene. The V gene lost 8 bases and the J gene lost 4 bases, with 21 bases spanning the gap. The CDR3: CASGGPRSTEGNTIYF. The CDR3 nucleotides read TGTGCCAGCGGGGGCCCGCGGTCCACGGAAGGAAACACCATATATTTT.

The chain uses TRBV7-8 and TRBJ2-5, with D perhaps TRBD1 (6 bases). The germline gives CDR1 SGHVS, CDR2 FQNEAQ. V was clipped by 6 bases and J by 1 base, with 15 bases between them. CDR3 length: 15 residues. The CDR3 region is CASRRLGTPQETQYF. The CDR3 region has the DNA TGTGCCAGCAGACGTCTAGGGACACCCCAAGAGACCCAGTACTTC. Based on the CDR3 plus reference TRBV7-8 and TRBJ2-5, the full variable domain is GAGVSQSPRYKVAKRGQDVALRCDPISGHVSLFWYQQALGQGPEFLTYFQNEAQLDKSGLPSDRFFAERPEGSVSTLKIQRTQQEDSAVYLCASRRLGTPQETQYFGPGTRLLVL.

The chain is built from TRBV11-2 and TRBJ2-2, with 7 bases identical to TRBD2. The V and J ends lost 4 bases and 5 bases, in that order; junction bases with no gene match: 1. From germline, CDR1 is SGHAT and CDR2 FQNNGV. This CDR3 contains 13 residues. CDR3 DNA: TGTGCCAGCAGCTCCGGGAGGACCGGGGAGCTGTTTTTT. Protein product: CASSSGRTGELFF.

J is TRBJ1-2 and V is TRBV25-1; D may be TRBD1 (6 bases). Germline loops: CDR1 MGHDK, CDR2 SYGVNS. CDR3 length: 12 residues. V lost 2 bases and J 7 bases, leaving 8 bases between the germline ends. The CDR3 nucleotides are TGTGCCAGCAGTGAAGGGGGGGCTGGCTACACCTTC. Translation gives CASSEGGAGYTF.

The chain couples TRBV19 to TRBJ1-5, with unresolved D. The CDR3 is made up of 15 amino acids. The V gene's germline CDR1 is LNHDA and CDR2 SQIVND (reference sequence). V was cut by 1 base and J by 2 bases, with 9 bases left in between. The CDR3 region has the DNA TGTGCCAGTAGTATAGGGCGGGTTGGCAATCAGCCCCAGCATTTT. Its translation: CASSIGRVGNQPQHF. Full variable domain (missing parts from reference TRBV19 and TRBJ1-5): DGGITQSPKYLFRKEGQNVTLSCEQNLNHDAMYWYRQDPGQGLRLIYYSQIVNDFQKGDIAEGYSVSREKKESFPLTVTSAQKNPTAFYLCASSIGRVGNQPQHFGDGTRLSIL.

The chain joins TRBV19 to TRBJ1-2; TRBD1 aligns across 10 bases. Trimming took 6 bases from V and 2 from J; bases not matched to a gene: 3. Germline V lookup: CDR1 LNHDA, CDR2 SQIVND (reference sequence). This CDR3 is 14 amino acids long. This CDR3 reads CASSRTGGNYGYTF. The CDR3 bases are TGTGCCAGTAGCCGGACAGGGGGAAACTATGGCTACACCTTC.

This chain links TRBV21-1 with TRBJ2-2; the listed D gene, TRBD1, was not tested against the DNA. TRBV21-1 is a pseudogene segment. The length of the CDR3 is 11 residues. This chain's CDR3 is CTTTRVGELFF. The CDR3 coding sequence is TGTACCACAACCAGGGTCGGGGAGCTGTTTTTT.

This clone is a singleton in its sample. The V call is TRBV3-1 (or the pseudogene TRBV3-2), the J call TRBJ2-5, with D unresolved. Germline CDR1 reads LGHDT; CDR2 reads YNNKEL (reference sequence). The CDR3 contains 13 residues. The V and J ends lost 3 bases and 5 bases respectively, with 10 bases between them. CDR3 residues: CASSQAIGETQYF. As DNA, the CDR3 is TGTGCCAGCAGCCAGGCCATCGGGGAGACCCAGTACTTC.

The chain couples TRBV9 to TRBJ1-6, with a weak D call TRBD1 (5 bases). The V gene's germline CDR1 is SGDLS and CDR2 YYNGEE. The V and J ends lost 1 base and 7 bases respectively, with 9 bases between them. The CDR3 is made up of 14 amino acids. The CDR3 reads CASSVLSGNSPLHF. The CDR3 coding sequence is TGTGCCAGCAGCGTACTCTCAGGGAATTCACCCCTCCACTTT.

Only one count was recorded for this clone. The V call is TRBV6-4, the J call TRBJ2-6, with 7 nucleotides matching TRBD1. J was trimmed by 1 base and V by 3 bases; bases with no gene match: 0. The CDR3 spans 15 residues. Germline V gene sequence: CDR1 MRHNA, CDR2 SNTAGT. In DNA form, the CDR3 reads TGTGCCAGCAGTGAGACAGGGTCTGGGGCCAACGTCCTGACTTTC. Translation gives CASSETGSGANVLTF.

V usage is TRBV7-9 and J usage is TRBJ2-3, with 10 bases matching TRBD2. The CDR3 sequence is 16 residues long. J lost 4 bases, V lost 5 bases, and 9 bases had no gene match. Looked up from germline, CDR1 is SEHNR and CDR2 is FQNEAQ (reference sequence). The CDR3 is CASSQKSGGAADTQYF. DNA of the CDR3: TGTGCCAGCAGCCAAAAAAGCGGGGGGGCGGCAGATACGCAGTATTTT.

The rearrangement joins TRBV12-3 or TRBV12-4 to TRBJ1-5; no firm D call. CDR3 length: 12 amino acids. V dropped 5 bases and J dropped 6 bases, with 8 bases sitting between them. In DNA, the CDR3 is TGTGCCAGCAGTGTATATGGTCAGCCCCAGCATTTT. Encoded protein: CASSVYGQPQHF.

The V call is TRBV5-1, the J call TRBJ1-1, with no clear D. V dropped 2 bases and J dropped 4 bases, with 12 bases sitting between them. This CDR3 contains 14 residues. CDR1 is SGHRS, CDR2 YFSETQ, per germline. CDR3 DNA sequence: TGCGCCAGCAGCTTAGGCGTCTCGGGCACTGAAGCTTTCTTT. Encoded protein: CASSLGVSGTEAFF.

The chain joins TRBV3-1 (or the pseudogene TRBV3-2) to TRBJ2-7; 12 positions match TRBD2. This CDR3 has 19 residues. Germline loops: CDR1 LGHDT, CDR2 YNNKEL (reference sequence). The junction had 11 bases not matched to a gene; V was cut back by 2 bases and J by 0 bases. Here the CDR3 DNA reads TGTGCCAGCAGCCAAATCCTCTGGACTAGCGGGGTGAGCTCCTACGAGCAGTACTTC. Protein: CASSQILWTSGVSSYEQYF.

The chain is built from TRBV7-2 and TRBJ2-2; TRBD1 matches 8 bases. Germline CDR1 reads SGHTA; CDR2 reads FQGNSA. The CDR3 has 17 residues. Germline trimming cut 5 bases from V and 1 base from J; bases unmatched to any gene: 9. The CDR3 DNA follows: TGTGCCAGCAGCGGAAGACGACAGGGGAGGAACACCGGGGAGCTGTTTTTT. Its protein is CASSGRRQGRNTGELFF.

The J gene is TRBJ2-3, the V gene TRBV29-1; D gene ambiguous. Trimming stripped 0 bases from V and 1 base from J, with 8 bases between. There are 14 residues in the CDR3. Per germline, CDR1 SQVTM and CDR2 ANQGSEA. The CDR3 coding sequence is TGCAGCGTTGAAGAGGTCCAGCGCACAGATACGCAGTATTTT. Translation: CSVEEVQRTDTQYF.

The chain employs TRBV5-5 and TRBJ1-5, with D tentatively TRBD1 (5 bases). Germline lookup yields CDR1 SGHKS and CDR2 YYEKEE (reference sequence). With 3 bases removed from V and 0 bases from J, the gap between germline ends came to 13 bases. The CDR3 loop spans 16 amino acids. The CDR3, as DNA: TGTGCCAGCAGCTCGGGGCAGCTGTATAGCAATCAGCCCCAGCATTTT. This sequence encodes CASSSGQLYSNQPQHF.

The CDR3, as DNA: TGTGCCAGCAGCCAAGGAACGGGGATCGCTGGCTACACCTTC. Protein sequence: CASSQGTGIAGYTF. The J gene is TRBJ1-2, the V gene TRBV3-1 (or the pseudogene TRBV3-2); D gene uncertain. V gave up 1 base and J gave up 7 bases, with 13 bases separating them. Germline V gene lookup returns CDR1 LGHDT and CDR2 YNNKEL (reference sequence). The CDR3 consists of 14 residues.

The rearrangement links TRBV6-2 or TRBV6-3 to TRBJ1-1; TRBD1 is a possible D gene (6 bases). The CDR3 consists of 13 residues. V was pared by 6 bases and J by 8 bases, with 16 bases between. The germline V gene has CDR1 MNHEY and CDR2 SVGEGT. CDR3: CASRPQGRFEAFF. The CDR3 DNA reads as TGTGCCAGCAGACCTCAGGGGAGGTTCGAAGCTTTCTTT.

The V gene is TRBV3-1 (or the pseudogene TRBV3-2), the J gene TRBJ1-2, with D perhaps matching TRBD1 (6 bases). The CDR3 runs 13 residues. Per the germline V gene, CDR1 is LGHDT and CDR2 is YNNKEL (reference sequence). Trimming stripped 1 base from V and 7 bases from J, with 10 bases between. The CDR3 here is CASSQVTGSGYTF. The CDR3 nucleotides read TGTGCCAGCAGCCAAGTAACAGGGTCTGGCTACACCTTC.

The CDR3 nucleotides are TGTGCCAGCAGCTTCCCGGCTAGCGGTGTACCCTACGAGCAGTACTTC. It translates to CASSFPASGVPYEQYF. This chain uses TRBV7-2 with TRBJ2-7; TRBD2 matches at 7 bases. The germline gives CDR1 SGHTA, CDR2 FQGNSA. This CDR3 has 16 residues. Germline trimming cut 3 bases from V and 2 bases from J; bases unmatched to any gene: 10.

The V and J genes are TRBV15 and TRBJ1-2; 7 nucleotides line up with TRBD1. V trimming: 0 bases; J trimming: 4 bases; junction bases outside the gene matches: 2. The CDR3 totals 14 residues. CDR1 LNHNV and CDR2 YYDKDF come from the germline V gene (reference sequence). The CDR3, as DNA: TGTGCCACCAGCAGAGATCGACAGGGCTATGGCTACACCTTC. Its protein product is CATSRDRQGYGYTF.

J is TRBJ1-2 and V is TRBV10-3, with a weak D call TRBD1 (6 bases). Germline CDR1 reads ENHRY; CDR2 reads SYGVKD. The ends were cut back, 6 bases at V and 4 bases at J, with 15 bases in the middle. The CDR3 has 14 residues. This chain's CDR3 is CAIRGNRDLYGYTF. DNA for the CDR3: TGTGCCATCAGGGGAAACAGGGATCTCTATGGCTACACCTTC.

The chain combines TRBV4-1 with TRBJ1-1, with D uncertain. The germline CDR1 and CDR2 sequences are MGHRA and YSYEKL. This CDR3 spans 13 amino acids. V lost 0 bases, J lost 7 bases, and 9 bases lay in between. The CDR3 bases are TGCGCCAGCAGCCAAGAGAGGGCCGTTGAAGCTTTCTTT. Its protein product is CASSQERAVEAFF.

This rearrangement joins TRBV19 to TRBJ1-3; D ambiguous. V lost 4 bases and J lost 0, with 10 bases in between. CDR3 length equals 15 residues. In germline, CDR1 is LNHDA, CDR2 SQIVND (reference sequence). This CDR3 reads CASSTWVSSGNTIYF. The CDR3 bases are TGTGCCAGTAGTACGTGGGTCAGCTCTGGAAACACCATATATTTT.

This clone was detected once. The V and J genes are TRBV5-6 and TRBJ1-2; D gene ambiguous. Trimming stripped 0 bases from V and 0 bases from J, with 9 bases between. CDR1 SGHDT and CDR2 YYEEEE come from the germline V gene. The CDR3 covers 15 residues. The CDR3 nucleotides are TGTGCCAGCAGCTTGGTTGTCAGTACTAACTATGGCTACACCTTC. Encoded protein: CASSLVVSTNYGYTF.

This clone came up a few times. V usage is TRBV29-1 and J usage is TRBJ1-1; D is uncertain. Germline V gene lookup returns CDR1 SQVTM and CDR2 ANQGSEA. The CDR3 is 12 amino acids. V shed 3 bases and J shed 4 bases, with 9 bases lying between them. The CDR3 loop is CSVDQGVTEAFF. The CDR3 bases are TGCAGCGTTGATCAAGGTGTCACTGAAGCTTTCTTT.